This TCR beta chain was obtained from a study of CD8 T cells in Susac syndrome. Reverse transcription used about 0.45 to 1 ug RNA and random hexamers. TCRdb reprocessed the immunoSEQ multiplex PCR reads via MiXCR and lists one record per CDR3 protein. Altogether fewer than 150,000 distinct CDR3 sequences are present, nearly 95% being singletons, with the ten largest covering around 0.12%. This receptor was identified in a human donor in good health. Material: CD4+ T cells from PBMCs.

The DNA of the CDR3 is TGCAGTGCTAGTGCCACCACCGGGGAGCTGTTTTTT. Encoded protein: CSASATTGELFF. V gene TRBV20-1 combines with J gene TRBJ2-2; no definite D call. Trimming removed 3 bases at V and 4 bases at J, with 6 bases between. The CDR3 runs 12 residues. Looked up from germline, CDR1 is DFQATT and CDR2 is SNEGSKA (reference sequence).